Below are 15 T cell receptor beta chains sequenced from a single sample in a study of blood T cells in healthy people across ages. Together with a sample-barcoded 5' primer, a J-beta primer mix was included in a second PCR lasting roughly 6 to 12 cycles. TCRdb re-derived calls from the 5' RACE reads in MiXCR, one entry per CDR3 protein. The sample has roughly 860,000 distinct CDR3 sequences, approximately 59% seen once. Sequencing was done on a sample of blood. These TCRs come from a man aged 25-45 years in good health.

The rearrangement joins TRBV28 to TRBJ1-2; TRBD1 is a possible D gene (5 bases). Germline V gene sequence: CDR1 MDHEN, CDR2 SYDVKM. V was trimmed by 6 bases and J by 4 bases, leaving 12 bases between them. The CDR3 sequence is 13 residues long. DNA for the CDR3: TGTGCCAGCAGGGGAGACAGAAGCTATGGCTACACCTTC. Translation: CASRGDRSYGYTF.

The chain joins TRBV4-3 to TRBJ1-1; D call uncertain. The CDR3 has 17 amino acids. Germline V gene lookup returns CDR1 LGHNA and CDR2 YSLEER. Trimming removed 0 bases at V and 5 bases at J, with 19 bases between. The chain's CDR3 is CASSQDRDVGVGTEAFF. Written as DNA, the CDR3 is TGCGCCAGCAGCCAAGATCGTGATGTCGGGGTGGGGACTGAAGCTTTCTTT.

This clonotype has more than one count but fewer than ten. V is TRBV7-2 and J is TRBJ2-1; perhaps TRBD1 as D (6 bases). Trimming removed 5 bases at V and 1 base at J, with 15 bases between. The CDR3 spans 16 residues. Germline V lookup: CDR1 SGHTA, CDR2 FQGNSA. The CDR3, as DNA: TGTGCCAGCAGCCTGACCGCCCAGGGGTCCTACAATGAGCAGTTCTTC. Its protein is CASSLTAQGSYNEQFF.

There are a few counts of this clonotype. The chain recombines TRBV15 with TRBJ2-3; no firm D call. The V gene lost 1 base and the J gene lost 3 bases, with 8 bases spanning the gap. The CDR3 totals 14 residues. Germline V gives CDR1 LNHNV, CDR2 YYDKDF (reference sequence). The CDR3 DNA is TGTGCCACCAGCAGAGCAAGTAGGACAGATACGCAGTATTTT. Residues: CATSRASRTDTQYF.

The chain is built from TRBV6-7 and TRBJ2-5; 9 bases align to TRBD1. TRBV6-7 is filed as an ORF, its function uncertain. V trimming: 7 bases; J trimming: 1 base; junction bases outside the gene matches: 7. This CDR3 is 15 amino acids long. CDR3 DNA sequence: TGTGCCAGCACGTCCGGGACAGGGACCCAAGAGACCCAGTACTTC. Translating gives CASTSGTGTQETQYF.

The genes are TRBV27 and TRBJ1-2, with D possibly TRBD1 on 5 matching bases. CDR1 MNHEY and CDR2 SMNVEV come from the germline V gene (reference sequence). Trimming shortened V by 5 bases and J by 0 bases, and 13 bases separated the two germline ends. This CDR3 comprises 15 residues. CDR3 region: CASSPRDGANYGYTF. The CDR3 DNA is TGTGCCAGCAGTCCTCGGGACGGAGCTAACTATGGCTACACCTTC.

The chain has TRBV4-3 and TRBJ1-4; D is uncertain. Trimming took off 2 bases at V and 4 bases at J, with 14 bases between the two ends. The V gene's germline CDR1 is LGHNA and CDR2 YSLEER. This CDR3 has 16 residues. CDR3 coding DNA: TGCGCCAGCAGCCAACAACTGAGGGCAGTTAATGAAAAACTGTTTTTT. This sequence encodes CASSQQLRAVNEKLFF.

The rearrangement uses TRBV5-6 and TRBJ2-6; perhaps TRBD1 as D (6 bases). CDR1 is SGHDT, CDR2 YYEEEE, per germline. Trimming pared 6 bases from V and 2 bases from J, leaving 21 bases between. CDR3 size: 18 residues. The CDR3 DNA follows: TGTGCCAGCAACGGTAAGGACAGACGACCTACTGGGGCCAACGTCCTGACTTTC. This sequence encodes CASNGKDRRPTGANVLTF.

The chain couples TRBV6-5 to TRBJ2-7; TRBD1 agrees at 8 bases. With 3 bases clipped from V and 7 bases from J, the junction kept 14 bases outside the gene matches. CDR3 length: 16 residues. Germline CDR1 and CDR2: MNHEY and SVGAGI. CDR3 nucleotide sequence: TGTGCCAGCAGTTATCGTCGGACAGGGTATGGGAATGAGCAGTACTTC. This encodes CASSYRRTGYGNEQYF.

The chain couples TRBV27 to TRBJ2-6, with D possibly being TRBD1 or TRBD2 (5 bases each). Germline loops: CDR1 MNHEY, CDR2 SMNVEV (reference sequence). There are 18 residues in the CDR3. V lost 4 bases and J lost 0, with 16 bases in between. DNA of the CDR3: TGTGCCAGCAGTTCGGACCCGGGACCGGGCTCTGGGGCCAACGTCCTGACTTTC. It translates to CASSSDPGPGSGANVLTF.

Worth noting for this clonotype: It may be a read error: a sequence one base away is much more abundant. The chain links TRBV20-1 to TRBJ2-7, with 8 bases aligning to TRBD1. The CDR3 has 18 residues. CDR1 is DFQATT, CDR2 SNEGSKA, per germline (reference sequence). In DNA, the CDR3 is TGCAGTGCTGAGGGACAGGAAGGGAAGGGAGGTGGCTCCTGCGAGCAGTACTTC. This codes for CSAEGQEGKGGGSCEQYF.

This sequence joins TRBV29-1 and TRBJ2-5; D gene uncertain. Germline CDR1 SQVTM, CDR2 ANQGSEA. The CDR3 loop spans 12 amino acids. Here the CDR3 reads CSHLRSRETQYF. CDR3 nucleotide sequence: TGCAGTCATCTCCGGAGTCGGGAGACCCAGTACTTC.

This chain connects TRBV9 to TRBJ2-7; D possibly corresponds to TRBD2 (7 bases). This CDR3 has 15 amino acids. Germline V gene lookup returns CDR1 SGDLS and CDR2 YYNGEE. V gave up 0 bases and J gave up 0 bases, with 10 bases separating them. The CDR3 coding sequence is TGTGCCAGCAGCGTAGGGGGGGGCCACTCCTACGAGCAGTACTTC. Its protein is CASSVGGGHSYEQYF.

This clonotype was counted only a few times. This chain connects TRBV5-1 to TRBJ1-6; 7 bases fit TRBD1. After removal of 4 bases from V and 8 bases from J, the junction contained 12 bases not matched to a gene. The germline V gene encodes CDR1 SGHRS and CDR2 YFSETQ. CDR3 length: 16 amino acids. The CDR3 DNA reads TGCGCCAGCAGCGGGACCACCGGGACAGAGTATTCACCCCTCCACTTT. Translated, it gives CASSGTTGTEYSPLHF.

The chain recombines TRBV2 with TRBJ2-1; the match to TRBD2 covers 8 bases. V shed 3 bases, J shed 5 bases, and the junction held 9 bases outside the gene matches. This CDR3 region has 16 residues. The germline V gene has CDR1 SNHLY and CDR2 FYNNEI. The CDR3 sequence: CASSDGSRGVHNEQFF. The DNA of the CDR3 is TGTGCCAGCAGTGATGGTTCGCGGGGGGTACACAATGAGCAGTTCTTC.